These 31 T cell receptor beta chains came from one sample sequenced in a study of identical twins (dated by TCRdb to the mid-2010s). Libraries came from 5' RACE. TCRdb names Illumina HiSeq 2000 as the instrument used. TCRdb applied fastp at Q25 and MiXCR to the public reads, then kept only in-frame beta chains. Every entry covers one CDR3 protein and lists the most common genes and DNA from its rows. The sample table contains around 220,000 distinct CDR3 sequences; only one count was recorded for 11% to 15% of them. The ten biggest clones cover 7% to 9% of the sample. The material sequenced was memory (CD45RO+) T cells sorted from blood. The label giving this sample's cell subset or site can be read as: CD45RO+ enriched T cells. Every receptor here comes from a young woman in good health.

This clonotype appeared once. CDR3 amino acids: CAITDSPLSGANVLTF. CDR3 coding DNA: TGTGCCATCACGGACAGTCCCCTCTCTGGGGCCAACGTCCTGACTTTC. The rearrangement links TRBV28 to TRBJ2-6; a possible D gene is TRBD1 (6 bases). This CDR3 contains 16 residues. Germline V CDR1 and CDR2: MDHEN, SYDVKM. V was clipped by 10 bases and J by 0 bases, with 16 bases between them.

This clonotype was counted a few times. The chain combines TRBV3-1 with TRBJ2-4; D may be TRBD2 (6 bases). The CDR3 totals 16 residues. CDR1 and CDR2 from the germline V gene are LGHDT and YNNKEL (reference sequence). V was pared by 4 bases and J by 7 bases, with 20 bases between. CDR3 amino acids: CASSPNRRGRGNIQYF. The DNA of the CDR3 is TGTGCCAGCAGCCCAAACCGCCGGGGGAGAGGGAACATTCAGTACTTC.

The chain combines TRBV7-2 with TRBJ2-1; perhaps TRBD1 as D (6 bases). The germline V and J ends were trimmed by 0 bases and 3 bases, with 9 bases remaining between them. The germline gives CDR1 SGHTA, CDR2 FQGNSA. CDR3 length: 15 amino acids. The CDR3 region is CASSLARGDYNEQFF. The CDR3 DNA reads as TGTGCCAGCAGCTTAGCCAGGGGCGACTACAATGAGCAGTTCTTC.

The chain joins TRBV27 to TRBJ1-5; D is uncertain. The CDR3 contains 12 residues. Germline lookup yields CDR1 MNHEY and CDR2 SMNVEV (reference sequence). V shed 6 bases and J shed 4 bases, with 7 bases lying between them. CDR3 nucleotide sequence: TGTGCCAGCAGGCAACGGAATCAGCCCCAGCATTTT. Translation: CASRQRNQPQHF.

The V gene is TRBV21-1, the J gene TRBJ2-7. TRBV21-1 is tagged as a pseudogene. This CDR3 is built from 13 residues. CDR3 protein: CASSKGGNYEQYF. The DNA of the CDR3 is TGTGCCAGCAGCAAAGGAGGAAACTACGAGCAGTACTTC.

The V gene is TRBV29-1, the J gene TRBJ2-3; possible D gene TRBD2, 5 bases. Trimming took 8 bases from V and 2 from J, leaving 14 bases between them. CDR3 length: 13 amino acids. Germline V gives CDR1 SQVTM, CDR2 ANQGSEA. The CDR3 is CSLRAASTDTQYF. Here the CDR3 DNA reads TGCAGCTTGAGGGCTGCATCCACAGATACGCAGTATTTT.

The sample holds a few counts of this clonotype. J is TRBJ2-1 and V is TRBV20-1; tentative D call: TRBD2 (6 bases). The CDR3 extends over 13 amino acids. Looked up from germline, CDR1 is DFQATT and CDR2 is SNEGSKA (reference sequence). CDR3 DNA: TGCGGTCAGCGGGCAAGCTCCTACAATGAGCAGTTCTTC. Translated, it gives CGQRASSYNEQFF.

J is TRBJ2-5 and V is TRBV20-1; a possible D gene is TRBD2 (6 bases). CDR3 length equals 14 residues. V lost 5 bases and J lost 10, with 23 bases in between. Germline V gives CDR1 DFQATT, CDR2 SNEGSKA (reference sequence). This CDR3 is CSASTAGRTRGQYF. The CDR3 DNA is TGCAGTGCTTCCACGGCGGGGCGGACCCGAGGCCAGTACTTC.

This clonotype turned up a few times. This chain connects TRBV7-9 to TRBJ1-1, with 8 bases identical to TRBD1. The germline CDR1 and CDR2 sequences are SEHNR and FQNEAQ (reference sequence). The CDR3 length is 12 residues. V was pared by 4 bases and J by 6 bases, with 1 base of the junction left unmatched. This CDR3 reads CASSSGGPEAFF. The CDR3, as DNA: TGTGCCAGCAGCTCAGGGGGCCCTGAAGCTTTCTTT.

The CDR3 region is CASSFGFSTNYGYTF. CDR3 DNA sequence: TGTGCCAGCAGCTTCGGTTTCTCGACTAACTATGGCTACACCTTC. This chain joins TRBV11-1 and TRBJ1-2; D is unclear. The CDR3 is 15 amino acids. Germline-derived CDR1 and CDR2 are SGHAT and FQDESV (reference sequence). Trimming shortened V by 3 bases and J by 0 bases, and 11 bases separated the two germline ends.

In this sample, this clonotype turned up many times. The chain carries TRBV20-1 and TRBJ2-2, with 9 bases that match TRBD2. The CDR3 sequence is 16 residues long. J lost 3 bases, V lost 0 bases, and 5 bases had no gene match. Germline V gene data show CDR1 as DFQATT and CDR2 as SNEGSKA (reference sequence). CDR3 nucleotides: TGCAGTGCTAGAGATAGCGGGAGAGGGGACACCGGGGAGCTGTTTTTT. As protein: CSARDSGRGDTGELFF.

This chain joins TRBV15 and TRBJ2-2, with D perhaps TRBD1 (5 bases). This CDR3 is built from 14 residues. Deletions cut 3 bases from V and 5 bases from J, with 10 bases between. Germline CDR1 LNHNV, CDR2 YYDKDF (reference sequence). In DNA, the CDR3 is TGTGCCACCAGCAGCTCAGGGTGGACCGGGGAGCTGTTTTTT. Amino acid sequence: CATSSSGWTGELFF.

The chain combines TRBV20-1 with TRBJ2-1; TRBD1 is a possible D gene (6 bases). Germline V gene sequence: CDR1 DFQATT, CDR2 SNEGSKA (reference sequence). V gave up 1 base and J gave up 9 bases, with 16 bases separating them. The CDR3 has 14 residues. CDR3 sequence (DNA): TGCAGTGCTAGAGCCGGCACAGGGAAGGCTGAGCAGTTCTTC. Translating gives CSARAGTGKAEQFF.

This clonotype has just a few counts. The chain links TRBV20-1 to TRBJ2-3; tentative D call: TRBD1 (6 bases). The CDR3 covers 14 residues. Looked up from germline, CDR1 is DFQATT and CDR2 is SNEGSKA (reference sequence). V shed 6 bases and J shed 6 bases, with 19 bases lying between them. The CDR3 sequence is CSALRQGMGDTQYF. CDR3 nucleotides: TGCAGTGCCCTTAGGCAGGGGATGGGTGATACGCAGTATTTT.

This clonotype was seen only a few times. V gene TRBV11-2 combines with J gene TRBJ2-7; 11 bases line up with TRBD1. The CDR3 length is 15 residues. CDR1 is SGHAT, CDR2 FQNNGV, per germline. After removal of 5 bases from V and 5 bases from J, the junction contained 8 bases not matched to a gene. The CDR3 DNA is TGTGCCAGCAGCCCAGGACAGGGGGCCATCGACGAGCAGTACTTC. Its translation is CASSPGQGAIDEQYF.

This clonotype was recorded a few times. The CDR3: CASSLGIFQETQYF. The CDR3 DNA reads as TGTGCCAGCAGCCTGGGGATCTTCCAAGAGACCCAGTACTTC. The chain is built from TRBV7-9 and TRBJ2-5; no definite D call. The CDR3 spans 14 residues. With 5 bases removed from V and 1 base from J, the gap between germline ends came to 11 bases. Germline V lookup: CDR1 SEHNR, CDR2 FQNEAQ (reference sequence).

The chain recombines TRBV12-3 or TRBV12-4 with TRBJ2-1, with a tentative D call TRBD1 (5 bases). Trimming removed 6 bases at V and 4 bases at J, with 16 bases between. This CDR3 has 15 amino acids. CDR3 nucleotide sequence: TGTGCCAGCAGCTTCAGGGATGGGGTTTACAATGAGCAGTTCTTC. Translating it yields CASSFRDGVYNEQFF.

The table lists this clonotype with many counts. V is TRBV7-9 and J is TRBJ2-7; D may match TRBD1 or TRBD2 (5 bases each). From germline, CDR1 is SEHNR and CDR2 FQNEAQ (reference sequence). With 3 bases removed from V and 0 bases from J, the gap between germline ends came to 9 bases. The CDR3 contains 14 residues. The CDR3 DNA reads TGTGCCAGCAGCTTGGGACGGGACTCCTACGAGCAGTACTTC. Translated, it gives CASSLGRDSYEQYF.

The gene calls are TRBV12-3 or TRBV12-4 and TRBJ2-3, with D tentatively TRBD1 (6 bases). The V and J ends lost 6 bases and 3 bases respectively, with 10 bases between them. The CDR3 runs to 13 residues. The DNA of the CDR3 is TGTGCCAGCAGGTATACAGGGACAGATACGCAGTATTTT. Translating it yields CASRYTGTDTQYF.

This clonotype was seen more than once but under ten times. The rearrangement links TRBV20-1 to TRBJ2-1; D is possibly TRBD2 (6 bases). The germline V gene encodes CDR1 DFQATT and CDR2 SNEGSKA (reference sequence). The CDR3 consists of 14 residues. Trimming stripped 6 bases from V and 9 bases from J, with 21 bases between. The CDR3 spells CSATPGLWSGEQFF. For the CDR3, the DNA is TGCAGTGCAACACCGGGACTTTGGAGTGGTGAGCAGTTCTTC.

In this sample, this clonotype turned up a few times. The V call is TRBV20-1, the J call TRBJ2-7, with 11 bases aligning to TRBD1. Looked up from germline, CDR1 is DFQATT and CDR2 is SNEGSKA (reference sequence). CDR3 length equals 14 residues. V shed 6 bases and J 3 bases; nucleotides not matched to a gene: 7. The CDR3 reads CSAQYGTGGYEQYF. CDR3 DNA: TGCAGTGCACAATACGGGACAGGGGGCTACGAGCAGTACTTC.

In its sample, this clonotype was seen many times. The rearrangement links TRBV7-9 to TRBJ2-3, with TRBD2 as a possible D gene (7 bases). This CDR3 is 15 amino acids long. Germline V gene sequence: CDR1 SEHNR, CDR2 FQNEAQ (reference sequence). The ends were cut back, 1 base at V and 6 bases at J, with 14 bases in the middle. Written as DNA, the CDR3 is TGTGCCAGCAGCTTAGGTGGGGGGGCACGCGATACGCAGTATTTT. Translating it yields CASSLGGGARDTQYF.

This clonotype was counted ten times or more. The J gene is TRBJ2-2, the V gene TRBV3-1, with D uncertain. The V end was cut by 5 bases, the J end by 5 bases, with 6 bases between. There are 12 residues in the CDR3. Germline CDR1 is LGHDT and CDR2 is YNNKEL (reference sequence). In DNA, the CDR3 is TGTGCCAGCAGCGCGACGACCGGGGAGCTGTTTTTT. Translation gives CASSATTGELFF.

V gene TRBV12-3 or TRBV12-4 combines with J gene TRBJ2-2; D is possibly TRBD2 (5 bases). This CDR3 comprises 16 residues. Trimming removed 6 bases from V and 6 bases from J, with 20 bases in between. In DNA, the CDR3 is TGTGCCAGCAGCGCGGCCGTACAAAACGGGGCCGGGGAGCTGTTTTTT. It specifies CASSAAVQNGAGELFF.

This chain joins TRBV7-8 and TRBJ1-3; TRBD1 agrees at 8 bases. CDR1 is SGHVS and CDR2 is FQNEAQ in the germline V gene. This CDR3 is 14 amino acids long. The V gene end was trimmed by 3 bases and the J gene end by 5 bases; junction bases not matched to a gene: 3. The CDR3 spells CASSFGQGRNTIYF. The CDR3 DNA sequence: TGTGCCAGCAGCTTTGGACAGGGTCGAAACACCATATATTTT.

This clonotype has just a few counts. The chain recombines TRBV6-6 with TRBJ1-3; D not certain. CDR3 size: 14 residues. CDR1 and CDR2 from the germline V gene are MNHNY and SVGAGI (reference sequence). V lost 5 bases and J 0 bases, leaving 8 bases between the germline ends. The CDR3: CASSREGSGNTIYF. CDR3 coding DNA: TGTGCCAGCAGTAGGGAAGGCTCTGGAAACACCATATATTTT.

Many counts were recorded for this clonotype. The chain employs TRBV12-5 and TRBJ2-3; 8 nucleotides agree with TRBD2. The CDR3 length is 15 residues. V trimming: 6 bases; J trimming: 3 bases; junction bases outside the gene matches: 8. Germline CDR1 LGHNT, CDR2 FRNRAP. The CDR3 region has the DNA TGTGCTAGTGGATCATTAGGCGGGAGGACAGATACGCAGTATTTT. Translating gives CASGSLGGRTDTQYF.

This clonotype showed up just a few times. The chain recombines TRBV18 with TRBJ2-1, with D uncertain. The CDR3 is 13 residues long. Per germline, CDR1 KGHSH and CDR2 LQKENI. Trimming took off 4 bases at V and 13 bases at J, with 17 bases between the two ends. Here the CDR3 DNA reads TGTGCCAGCTCACTCCAACCGATTAGCTCCCAGTTCTTC. Its protein product is CASSLQPISSQFF.

The chain is built from TRBV7-2 and TRBJ1-4; perhaps TRBD1 as D (5 bases). Trimming pared 1 base from V and 2 bases from J, leaving 14 bases between. Per germline, CDR1 SGHTA and CDR2 FQGNSA. This CDR3 region has 17 residues. The CDR3 protein is CASSLGGGYGTNEKLFF. The CDR3 bases are TGTGCCAGCAGCTTAGGGGGGGGATACGGGACTAATGAAAAACTGTTTTTT.

The J gene is TRBJ2-3, the V gene TRBV6-5, with 7 bases fitting TRBD2. The CDR3 length is 15 residues. CDR1 and CDR2 (germline): MNHEY, SVGAGI. V gave up 3 bases and J gave up 4 bases; unmatched junction bases: 7. CDR3 sequence: CASSYEGGRADTQYF. CDR3 in DNA: TGTGCCAGCAGTTATGAGGGAGGGCGCGCAGATACGCAGTATTTT.

This clonotype was observed a handful of times. V usage is TRBV7-2 and J usage is TRBJ2-5; 12 bases agree with TRBD1. V was clipped by 5 bases and J by 5 bases; unmatched bases: 9. Germline lookup yields CDR1 SGHTA and CDR2 FQGNSA. The CDR3 contains 16 residues. CDR3 sequence: CASSKGTGGFRETQYF. The DNA for the CDR3 is TGTGCCAGCAGCAAGGGGACAGGGGGCTTCAGGGAGACCCAGTACTTC. The entire variable domain, with the rest obtained from reference TRBV7-2 and TRBJ2-5, is as follows: GAGVSQSPSNKVTEKGKDVELRCDPISGHTALYWYRQSLGQGLEFLIYFQGNSAPDKSGLPSDRFSAERTGGSVSTLTIQRTQQEDSAVYLCASSKGTGGFRETQYFGPGTRLLVL.